The 32 T cell receptor beta chains in this list originate from one sample, sequenced in a study of blood T cell repertoires in COVID-19 (dated by TCRdb to the early 2020s). Library method: the immunoSEQ multiplex PCR assay. Entries here come from immuneACCESS through TCRdb and include only in-frame sequences with V and J called. Some clones fail to appear in such tables; in the studies checked, an unresolved V gene covers under half of the shortfall, and the cause of the remainder is unknown. The sample includes around 100,000 clones, with 85% to 90% observed a single time. In total, the top ten clones hold roughly 4.4% of the sample. The sequencing input was peripheral blood. Receptors originate from a woman aged 50 to 60 with acute or convalescent COVID-19.

This clone was observed a single time. This chain joins TRBV9 and TRBJ1-6; 8 positions match TRBD1. J was trimmed by 14 bases and V by 4 bases; bases with no gene match: 14. This CDR3 spans 15 amino acids. From germline, CDR1 is SGDLS and CDR2 YYNGEE. The CDR3 DNA sequence: TGTGCCAGCAGCCCTTCCCAGGGGGCAGTTAGCGCCCTCCACTTT. Its translation: CASSPSQGAVSALHF.

This clone has more than one count but fewer than ten. The gene calls are TRBV19 and TRBJ1-3; no firm D call. The CDR3 runs to 13 residues. CDR1 is LNHDA and CDR2 is SQIVND in the germline V gene (reference sequence). Between the trimmed V and J ends, which lost 2 bases and 4 bases, there was a span of 6 bases. The CDR3 is CASSITDGNTIYF. The CDR3 DNA follows: TGTGCCAGTAGTATAACAGACGGAAACACCATATATTTT. Full variable domain (remainder filled in from reference TRBV19 and TRBJ1-3): DGGITQSPKYLFRKEGQNVTLSCEQNLNHDAMYWYRQDPGQGLRLIYYSQIVNDFQKGDIAEGYSVSREKKESFPLTVTSAQKNPTAFYLCASSITDGNTIYFGEGSWLTVV.

This clone has a single count. This chain connects TRBV27 to TRBJ2-2; D unclear. The CDR3 runs 11 residues. CDR1 MNHEY and CDR2 SMNVEV come from the germline V gene (reference sequence). V lost 6 bases, J lost 8 bases, and 7 bases lay in between. The CDR3 spells CASRYAGELFF. The CDR3 DNA follows: TGTGCCAGCAGATACGCGGGGGAGCTGTTTTTT.

The chain combines TRBV9 with TRBJ1-2, with D uncertain. Germline V gene sequence: CDR1 SGDLS, CDR2 YYNGEE. Trimming took off 3 bases at V and 5 bases at J, with 8 bases between the two ends. CDR3 length: 12 residues. In DNA, the CDR3 is TGTGCCAGCAGCGCCCCCACTTATGGCTACACCTTC. This sequence encodes CASSAPTYGYTF.

The chain uses TRBV3-1 (or the pseudogene TRBV3-2) and TRBJ2-5; 10 nucleotides agree with TRBD2. Germline-derived CDR1 and CDR2 are LGHDT and YNNKEL (reference sequence). With V trimmed by 4 bases and J by 2 bases, 10 bases remained unmatched. This CDR3 contains 17 residues. CDR3 amino acids: CASSPSPGTSVQETQYF. The CDR3 nucleotides read TGTGCCAGCAGCCCCTCCCCCGGGACTAGCGTTCAAGAGACCCAGTACTTC.

The V and J genes are TRBV30 and TRBJ2-7; the D gene is possibly TRBD1 (5 bases). The CDR3 contains 13 residues. Looked up from germline, CDR1 is GTSNPN and CDR2 is SVGIG (reference sequence). V gave up 2 bases and J gave up 3 bases, with 11 bases separating them. The CDR3 nucleotides read TGTGCCTGGAGTAGGGGATTTAGCTACGAGCAGTACTTC. Its protein product is CAWSRGFSYEQYF.

V is TRBV30 and J is TRBJ1-2, with 8 bases matching TRBD1. Trimming took 2 bases from V and 5 from J; bases not matched to a gene: 4. From germline, CDR1 is GTSNPN and CDR2 SVGIG (reference sequence). The CDR3 extends over 13 amino acids. CDR3 sequence reads: CAWSKQGAYGYTF. CDR3 bases: TGTGCCTGGAGTAAGCAGGGGGCGTATGGCTACACCTTC.

The V and J genes are TRBV3-1 (or the pseudogene TRBV3-2) and TRBJ1-2; D is perhaps TRBD1 (6 bases). The CDR3 totals 11 residues. The V gene lost 4 bases and the J gene lost 14 bases, with 14 bases spanning the gap. Germline V lookup: CDR1 LGHDT, CDR2 YNNKEL (reference sequence). The CDR3 reads CASSLGSTGTF. In DNA, the CDR3 is TGTGCCAGCAGCCTAGGCTCTACAGGGACCTTC.

The J gene is TRBJ1-2, the V gene TRBV27; D remains ambiguous. V lost 2 bases and J lost 12, with 13 bases in between. Germline CDR1 MNHEY, CDR2 SMNVEV (reference sequence). CDR3 size: 12 residues. The CDR3 sequence is CASSLPARPHTF. DNA of the CDR3: TGTGCCAGCAGTTTACCGGCCAGGCCCCACACCTTC.

V is TRBV28 and J is TRBJ1-3; the D gene is possibly TRBD1 (6 bases). CDR1 MDHEN and CDR2 SYDVKM come from the germline V gene. Trimming removed 6 bases at V and 5 bases at J, with 14 bases between. This CDR3 has 14 amino acids. Here the CDR3 DNA reads TGTGCCAGCAGGTTCACAGGGAATCGAAACACCATATATTTT. Its protein product is CASRFTGNRNTIYF.

This clone was recorded only once. V is TRBV29-1 and J is TRBJ2-5, with TRBD2 matching over 13 bases. The CDR3 length is 15 residues. Germline CDR1 is SQVTM and CDR2 is ANQGSEA. J was trimmed by 7 bases and V by 6 bases; bases with no gene match: 11. The CDR3 loop reads CSVLTSGRSVATQYF. The CDR3 coding sequence is TGCAGCGTCTTGACTAGCGGGAGGTCCGTGGCGACCCAGTACTTC.

The rearrangement uses TRBV6-2 or TRBV6-3 and TRBJ1-5, with 7 bases that match TRBD1. The CDR3 extends over 14 amino acids. The germline V gene encodes CDR1 MNHEY and CDR2 SVGEGT. The trim removed 6 bases at V and 5 bases at J, leaving 7 bases unmatched. The DNA for the CDR3 is TGTGCCAGCAGCTCTGGGGACAGATATCAGCCCCAGCATTTT. The encoded protein is CASSSGDRYQPQHF.

The chain recombines TRBV28 with TRBJ2-1; 14 bases are shared with TRBD2. Germline V gene lookup returns CDR1 MDHEN and CDR2 SYDVKM. This CDR3 comprises 14 residues. J gave up 7 bases and V 8 bases, and 4 bases lay outside the gene matches. Here the CDR3 reads CASGTSGSKNEQFF. CDR3 DNA sequence: TGTGCCAGCGGGACTAGCGGGAGTAAAAATGAGCAGTTCTTC.

This chain uses TRBV11-2 with TRBJ2-1; TRBD1 might be the D (5 bases). Trimming cost V 1 base and J 5 bases, with 12 bases left between them. The germline CDR1 and CDR2 sequences are SGHAT and FQNNGV. The CDR3 is 15 amino acids. The CDR3 coding sequence is TGTGCCAGCAGCTTAGGAAGGGGTGGGAACAATGAGCAGTTCTTC. The encoded protein is CASSLGRGGNNEQFF.

This chain links TRBV24-1 with TRBJ1-5; D is uncertain. V shed 7 bases and J shed 0 bases, with 6 bases lying between them. Germline V gives CDR1 KGHDR, CDR2 SFDVKD. The CDR3 length is 13 residues. The CDR3 here is CATSGNSNQPQHF. The CDR3 nucleotides read TGTGCCACCAGCGGGAATAGCAATCAGCCCCAGCATTTT.

The chain uses TRBV12-3 or TRBV12-4 and TRBJ1-1, with D unclear. The CDR3 has 12 residues. V was trimmed by 3 bases and J by 4 bases, leaving 6 bases between them. In DNA, the CDR3 is TGTGCCAGCAGTTTTGGAGGCACTGAAGCTTTCTTT. It translates to CASSFGGTEAFF.

The V gene is TRBV3-1 (or the pseudogene TRBV3-2), the J gene TRBJ2-1, with a possible D match to TRBD1 (5 bases). Per germline, CDR1 LGHDT and CDR2 YNNKEL (reference sequence). Trimming took 1 base from V and 5 from J, leaving 6 bases between them. CDR3 size: 13 residues. This chain's CDR3 is CASSQVRDNEQFF. CDR3 in DNA: TGTGCCAGCAGCCAAGTCAGGGACAATGAGCAGTTCTTC.

The chain uses TRBV7-2 and TRBJ1-4, with 8 positions matching TRBD1. CDR3 length: 14 amino acids. Germline V gene sequence: CDR1 SGHTA, CDR2 FQGNSA. V dropped 3 bases and J dropped 7; count of bases not matched to a gene: 4. CDR3 in amino acids: CASSFYRGGEKLFF. CDR3 nucleotide sequence: TGTGCCAGCAGCTTTTACAGGGGGGGTGAAAAACTGTTTTTT. Looking up the rest from reference TRBV7-2 and TRBJ1-4 gives the full variable domain: GAGVSQSPSNKVTEKGKDVELRCDPISGHTALYWYRQSLGQGLEFLIYFQGNSAPDKSGLPSDRFSAERTGGSVSTLTIQRTQQEDSAVYLCASSFYRGGEKLFFGSGTQLSVL.

CDR3 residues: CASTTNTGELFF. CDR3 coding DNA: TGTGCCAGCACCACGAACACCGGGGAGCTGTTTTTT. V usage is TRBV12-3 or TRBV12-4 and J usage is TRBJ2-2; D call uncertain. The CDR3 totals 12 residues. V was trimmed by 7 bases and J by 0 bases, leaving 3 bases between them.

V gene TRBV5-1 combines with J gene TRBJ1-5; tentative D call: TRBD1 (5 bases). Germline CDR1 SGHRS, CDR2 YFSETQ. This CDR3 has 16 residues. The V and J ends lost 3 bases and 0 bases respectively, with 13 bases between them. For the CDR3, the DNA is TGCGCCAGCAGCTGGGGGGTTGGGTATAGCAATCAGCCCCAGCATTTT. Translation gives CASSWGVGYSNQPQHF.

This chain uses TRBV2 with TRBJ1-1; 7 nucleotides align to TRBD1. J gave up 1 base and V 6 bases, and 5 bases lay outside the gene matches. Germline assignment: CDR1 SNHLY and CDR2 FYNNEI. The CDR3 spans 14 residues. CDR3 sequence: CASREGQPNTEAFF. CDR3 in DNA: TGTGCCAGCAGAGAGGGACAGCCGAACACTGAAGCTTTCTTT.

This sequence joins TRBV6-5 and TRBJ2-5; TRBD1 matches at 10 bases. Germline V CDR1 and CDR2: MNHEY, SVGAGI. Trimming took 8 bases from V and 4 from J; bases not matched to a gene: 7. The CDR3 has 14 amino acids. In DNA, the CDR3 is TGTGCCAGCGGCCGACAGGGGGCGGCAGAGACCCAGTACTTC. Its translation: CASGRQGAAETQYF.

The V gene is TRBV11-2, the J gene TRBJ2-7; 7 nucleotides match TRBD1. Germline V gene lookup returns CDR1 SGHAT and CDR2 FQNNGV. Losses at the gene ends were 4 bases for V and 6 bases for J; bases not matched to a gene: 12. The length of the CDR3 is 15 residues. The CDR3 loop is CASSSQGGKRGEQYF. The CDR3 region has the DNA TGTGCCAGCAGCTCACAAGGGGGCAAAAGGGGCGAGCAGTACTTC.

The chain recombines TRBV28 with TRBJ2-3, with a possible D match to TRBD1 (5 bases). CDR3 length: 15 residues. CDR1 and CDR2 from the germline V gene are MDHEN and SYDVKM. V lost 1 base and J 2 bases, leaving 10 bases between the germline ends. CDR3 sequence: CASSLSGLPTDTQYF. As DNA, the CDR3 is TGTGCCAGCAGTTTATCAGGGCTCCCCACAGATACGCAGTATTTT.

The chain uses TRBV10-2 and TRBJ1-2; 7 bases align to TRBD1. This CDR3 comprises 14 residues. The V gene end was trimmed by 0 bases and the J gene end by 4 bases; junction bases not matched to a gene: 2. Germline loops: CDR1 WSHSY, CDR2 SAAADI. For the CDR3, the DNA is TGCGCCAGCAGTGAGTCTCGACAGGGCTATGGCTACACCTTC. Amino acid sequence: CASSESRQGYGYTF.

The rearrangement links TRBV25-1 to TRBJ1-2; tentative D call: TRBD1 (6 bases). The CDR3 length is 13 residues. CDR1 is MGHDK and CDR2 is SYGVNS in the germline V gene. V dropped 3 bases and J dropped 4 bases, with 9 bases sitting between them. CDR3 residues: CASSEGGLYGYTF. CDR3 nucleotides: TGTGCCAGCAGTGAGGGGGGGCTCTATGGCTACACCTTC.

This clone has a handful of counts. V is TRBV10-2 and J is TRBJ1-1; D remains unclear. Trimming took off 7 bases at V and 1 base at J, with 7 bases between the two ends. This CDR3 has 12 residues. From germline, CDR1 is WSHSY and CDR2 SAAADI. The CDR3 DNA sequence: TGCGCCAGCATGGCGGGGAACACTGAAGCTTTCTTT. This codes for CASMAGNTEAFF.

V usage is TRBV7-2 and J usage is TRBJ2-7; TRBD1 might be the D (5 bases). This CDR3 region has 15 residues. With 1 base removed from V and 0 bases from J, the gap between germline ends came to 10 bases. Germline V gene sequence: CDR1 SGHTA, CDR2 FQGNSA. CDR3 region: CASSLEGRSSYEQYF. CDR3 in DNA: TGTGCCAGCAGCTTAGAGGGGCGGAGCTCCTACGAGCAGTACTTC.

V and J are TRBV5-4 and TRBJ2-2; D might be TRBD2 (8 bases). V was clipped by 3 bases and J by 2 bases, with 14 bases between them. Germline lookup yields CDR1 SGHNT and CDR2 YYREEE (reference sequence). This CDR3 contains 16 residues. The CDR3 protein is CASSSGGDRNTGELFF. The CDR3 bases are TGTGCCAGCAGCTCCGGGGGGGACAGAAACACCGGGGAGCTGTTTTTT.

The chain couples TRBV29-1 to TRBJ1-6; a weak D match, TRBD1 (5 bases). V was trimmed by 4 bases and J by 5 bases, leaving 9 bases between them. Germline CDR1 is SQVTM and CDR2 is ANQGSEA. CDR3 length: 13 amino acids. The CDR3 is CSVVIGDNSPLHF. CDR3 nucleotides: TGCAGCGTTGTTATAGGGGATAATTCACCCCTCCACTTT.

The rearrangement links TRBV5-1 to TRBJ2-1; 9 bases line up with TRBD1. CDR1 SGHRS and CDR2 YFSETQ come from the germline V gene. This CDR3 contains 13 residues. Germline trimming cut 7 bases from V and 5 bases from J; bases unmatched to any gene: 4. CDR3 sequence: CASRTGDHNEQFF. The CDR3 DNA sequence: TGCGCCAGCCGGACAGGGGATCACAATGAGCAGTTCTTC.

The genes are TRBV6-5 and TRBJ1-6; a weak D match, TRBD1 (6 bases). Germline V gene data show CDR1 as MNHEY and CDR2 as SVGAGI. The CDR3 totals 15 residues. The V gene lost 2 bases and the J gene lost 7 bases, with 12 bases spanning the gap. CDR3 protein: CASSYTGLENSPLHF. CDR3 nucleotide sequence: TGTGCCAGCAGTTACACAGGGTTGGAAAATTCACCCCTCCACTTT.